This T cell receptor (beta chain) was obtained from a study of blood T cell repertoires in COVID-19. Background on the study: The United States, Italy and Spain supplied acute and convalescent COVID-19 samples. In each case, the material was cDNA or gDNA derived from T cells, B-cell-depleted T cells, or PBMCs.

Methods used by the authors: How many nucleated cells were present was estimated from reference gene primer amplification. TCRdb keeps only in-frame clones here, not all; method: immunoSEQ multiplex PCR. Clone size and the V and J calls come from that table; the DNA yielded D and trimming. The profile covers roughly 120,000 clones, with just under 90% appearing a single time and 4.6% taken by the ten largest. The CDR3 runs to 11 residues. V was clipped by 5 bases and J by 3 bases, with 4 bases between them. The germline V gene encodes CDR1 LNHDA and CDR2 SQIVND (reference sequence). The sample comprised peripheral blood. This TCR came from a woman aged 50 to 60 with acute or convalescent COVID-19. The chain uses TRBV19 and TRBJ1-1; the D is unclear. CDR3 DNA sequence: TGTGCCAGTAGTCTTCACACTGAAGCTTTCTTT. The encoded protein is CASSLHTEAFF. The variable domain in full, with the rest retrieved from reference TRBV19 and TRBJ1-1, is DGGITQSPKYLFRKEGQNVTLSCEQNLNHDAMYWYRQDPGQGLRLIYYSQIVNDFQKGDIAEGYSVSREKKESFPLTVTSAQKNPTAFYLCASSLHTEAFFGQGTRLTVV.